A selection of T cell receptor beta chains follows, all from one sample in a study of metastatic and nonmetastatic thyroid tumors. TCRdb re-processed the PCR reads through MiXCR. The data show roughly 17,000 clones, 20% to 25% seen once. The sequenced material came from tumor tissue. Source of these receptors: a male donor with papillary thyroid cancer or a benign thyroid nodule (not recorded which). Some clones in this sample may be carry-over from other donors' samples. The CDR3 runs from the conserved cysteine through the conserved F or W. D genes are given only for firm matches. Rows give clone size only sometimes, using once, few, many, or a class for an expanded clone.

CDR3 length	D gene	clone size	V gene	J gene	CDR3 DNA	CDR3 protein
15	.	few	TRBV5-1	TRBJ1-1	TGCGCCAGCAGCTTGGTGCAGGGGTTGAACACTGAAGCTTTCTTT	CASSLVQGLNTEAFF
15	TRBD2	many	TRBV7-6	TRBJ2-7	TGTGCCAGCAGCCTGGTGTCTAGCGGGAGTTATGAGCAGTACTTC	CASSLVSSGSYEQYF
14	.	.	TRBV9	TRBJ1-1	TGTGCCAGCAGTGGACTCGGGGTAGCCACTGAAGCTTTCTTT	CASSGLGVATEAFF
14	.	many	TRBV12-5	TRBJ2-1	TGTGCTACCCGGGAGTTGGGCTCCTACAATGAGCAGTTCTTC	CATRELGSYNEQFF
19	.	.	TRBV6-2/TRBV6-3	TRBJ2-3	TGTGCCAGCAGTCGTCTACAGGTGGTTATGTCTTTGGCCACAGATACGCAGTATTTT	CASSRLQVVMSLATDTQYF
13	TRBD1	few	TRBV19	TRBJ2-1	TGTGCCAGCCAGGGGGACAGCTACAATGAGCAGTTCTTC	CASQGDSYNEQFF
16	TRBD1	.	TRBV20-1	TRBJ2-3	TGCAGTGCTAGAGATAAACAGGGGGCGGCTGTGGATACGCAGTATTTT	CSARDKQGAAVDTQYF
16	TRBD1	many	TRBV30	TRBJ1-2	TGTGCCTGGAGTGTCCAGGGACAGGGGGCTAACTATGGCTACACCTTC	CAWSVQGQGANYGYTF
14	.	many	TRBV4-2	TRBJ1-1	TGTGCCAGCAGCCGACTAAGGGAGAACACTGAAGCTTTCTTT	CASSRLRENTEAFF
16	TRBD2	few	TRBV20-1	TRBJ2-1	TGCAGTCTCGAGGGGTCTAGCGGGGATCGCCGAAATGAGCAGTTCTTC	CSLEGSSGDRRNEQFF
16	.	.	TRBV4-1	TRBJ1-4	TGCGCCAGCAGCCAAGATCGAGGGTTATCTAATGAAAAACTGTTTTTT	CASSQDRGLSNEKLFF
11	.	.	TRBV20-1	TRBJ2-7	TGCAGTGCTAGAGATGGCTACGGCCAGTACTTC	CSARDGYGQYF
16	TRBD1	medium-sized	TRBV5-1	TRBJ2-2	TGCGCCAGCAGCTTGGCCGGGACAGGCAACACCGGGGAGCTGTTTTTT	CASSLAGTGNTGELFF
15	.	.	TRBV11-2	TRBJ1-6	TGTGCCAGCAGCTTAGAGGGGGCGAGAGATTCACCCCTCCACTTT	CASSLEGARDSPLHF
12	.	.	TRBV5-6	TRBJ1-1	TGTGCCAGCACCACCCTCGACAGTCAAACTTTCTTT	CASTTLDSQTFF
14	.	many	TRBV18	TRBJ1-2	TGTGCCAGCTCACCAGGGTCGGGGGGAGATGGCTACACCTTC	CASSPGSGGDGYTF